The clone carrying this T cell receptor beta chain was recorded at least ten times. What it recognizes is unknown. The entry originates in a study of identical twins. Study-wide points: Monozygotic twins shared more out-of-frame TCR alpha than recombination models predicted. Researchers caution that invariant MAIT and iNKT cells could partly confound zero-insertion analyses.

TCRdb passed the 5' RACE reads through MiXCR, listing each CDR3 protein once. The sample shows around 100,000 distinct CDR3 sequences, about 5.6% of them seen only once. This CDR3 is 13 amino acids long. Germline V CDR1 and CDR2: SNHLY, FYNNEI. The ends lost 5 bases at V and 5 bases at J; junction bases unmatched: 4. V usage is TRBV2 and J usage is TRBJ2-5; the match to TRBD2 covers 8 bases. Sequenced input: memory T cells sorted from blood. This receptor was identified in a woman in her 50s in good health. The DNA of the CDR3 is TGTGCCAGCAGTCCAGCGGGAGTGGAGACCCAGTACTTC. Translating gives CASSPAGVETQYF. The whole variable domain, filled in from reference TRBV2 and TRBJ2-5, reads EPEVTQTPSHQVTQMGQEVILRCVPISNHLYFYWYRQILGQKVEFLVSFYNNEISEKSEIFDDQFSVERPDGSNFTLKIRSTKLEDSAMYFCASSPAGVETQYFGPGTRLLVL.